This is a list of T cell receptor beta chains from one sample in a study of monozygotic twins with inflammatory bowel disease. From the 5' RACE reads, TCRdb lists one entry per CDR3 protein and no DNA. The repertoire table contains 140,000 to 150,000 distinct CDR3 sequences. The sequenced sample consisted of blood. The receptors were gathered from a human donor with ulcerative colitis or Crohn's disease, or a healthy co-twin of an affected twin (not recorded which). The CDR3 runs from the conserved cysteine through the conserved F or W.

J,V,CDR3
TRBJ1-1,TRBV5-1,CASSNGLIDREAFF
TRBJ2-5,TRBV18,CASSPPGSWETQYF
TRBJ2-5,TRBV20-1,CSARDSSAPAETQYF
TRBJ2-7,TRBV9,CASSGTSDSGEQYF
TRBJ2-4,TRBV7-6,CASSFRDNQLQYF
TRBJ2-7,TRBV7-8,CASSLVTGQNPHEQYF
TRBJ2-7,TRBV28,CASSLARDTSYEQYF
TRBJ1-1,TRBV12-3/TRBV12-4,CASSNQAGRGNTEAFF
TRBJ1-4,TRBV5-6,CASSSLGRGKLFF
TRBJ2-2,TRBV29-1,CSVPDRGRNTGELFF
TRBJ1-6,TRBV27,CASRAKNNSPLHF
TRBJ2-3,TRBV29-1,CSVQLAGEADTQYF
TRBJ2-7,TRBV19,CASSPGTAYEQYF
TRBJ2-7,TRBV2,CASRQSQGAMNF
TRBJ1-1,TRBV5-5,CASSFRTGANTEAFF
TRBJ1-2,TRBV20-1,CSARDIINYGYTF
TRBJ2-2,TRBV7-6,CASSPTSAETGELFF
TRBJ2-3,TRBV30,CAWTGSVDTQYF
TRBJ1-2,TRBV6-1,CASSSLDSLYGYTF
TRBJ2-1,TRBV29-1,CSVRGPYNEQFF
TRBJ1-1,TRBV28,CASSLGGASNTEAFF
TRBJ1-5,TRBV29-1,CSVEVGDQPQHF
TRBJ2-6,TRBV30,CAWIRQGSGANVLTF
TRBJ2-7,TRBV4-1,CASSQVFQGLYEQYF
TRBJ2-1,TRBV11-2,CASSSSSGVSYNEQSF
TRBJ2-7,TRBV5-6,CASSTSNEQYF
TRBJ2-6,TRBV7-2,CASSIGTGTGANVLTF
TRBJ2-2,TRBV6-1,CASNYGTGKTGELFF
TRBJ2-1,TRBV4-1,CASSQPQSSYNEQFF
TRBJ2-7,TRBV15,CATSRPKSEQYF
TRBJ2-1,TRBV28,CASSAPAPGNGEQFF
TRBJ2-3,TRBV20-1,CSDLAPDSTDTQYF
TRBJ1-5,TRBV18,CASKSTGASNQPQHF
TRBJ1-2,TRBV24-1,CATSDFRVGYTF
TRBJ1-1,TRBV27,CASSSQRRGTEAFF
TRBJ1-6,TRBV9,CASSVRTENSPLHF
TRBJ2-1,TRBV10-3,CATGLAGRDEQFF
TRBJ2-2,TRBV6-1,CASIDRGHTGELFF
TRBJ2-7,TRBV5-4,CASSPEGGNAYEQYF
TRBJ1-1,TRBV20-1,CSARDIGDQGTEAFF
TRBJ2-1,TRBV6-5,CASELLGTGGVGNEQFF
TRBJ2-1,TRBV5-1,CASSLDLAGGNEQFF
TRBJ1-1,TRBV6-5,CASTKRTEAFF
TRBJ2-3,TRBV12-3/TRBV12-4,CASSLKREEDGTDTQYF
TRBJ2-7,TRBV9,CASSELHGGSSEQYF